Each of the 14 T cell receptor beta chains below was sequenced from the same sample in a study of cytomegalovirus exposure and HLA in healthy donors. PCR involved 60 Vbeta and 13 Jbeta primers. Sequenced by immunoSEQ multiplex PCR; TCRdb stores in-frame clones only, minus some. This repertoire shows 120,000 or so clones, roughly 84% found once; its top ten account for about 6.8%. Sample: PBMCs. The receptors here all came from a man aged 30 to 45 in good health and CMV-seropositive.

This clone has a single count. V and J are TRBV2 and TRBJ1-1; 7 bases fit TRBD1. This CDR3 has 14 residues. In germline, CDR1 is SNHLY, CDR2 FYNNEI. V shed 6 bases and J 5 bases; nucleotides not matched to a gene: 9. CDR3 residues: CASSPSRGQTEAFF. Here the CDR3 DNA reads TGTGCCAGCAGCCCAAGTAGGGGGCAGACTGAAGCTTTCTTT.

The gene calls are TRBV7-2 and TRBJ1-1; no reliable D call. Trimming removed 1 base at V and 10 bases at J, with 22 bases between. Per the germline V gene, CDR1 is SGHTA and CDR2 is FQGNSA. The CDR3 spans 16 residues. CDR3 DNA: TGTGCCAGCAGCTTAGATGGCCAGGCCATGAGTGTGAGAGCTTTCTTT. Translating it yields CASSLDGQAMSVRAFF.

DNA of the CDR3: TGTGCCAGCAGCGTAGAAGGGGGGGCGAATACGCAGTATTTT. The encoded protein is CASSVEGGANTQYF. The chain is built from TRBV9 and TRBJ2-3, with a possible D match to TRBD2 (7 bases). The CDR3 has 14 residues. V gave up 0 bases and J gave up 7 bases, with 12 bases separating them. From germline, CDR1 is SGDLS and CDR2 YYNGEE.

This clone came up once. This chain links TRBV25-1 with TRBJ2-6; D may be TRBD1 (5 bases). Trimming removed 6 bases from V and 1 base from J, with 13 bases in between. The germline gives CDR1 MGHDK, CDR2 SYGVNS. This CDR3 contains 16 residues. Written as DNA, the CDR3 is TGTGCCAGCAGCAGACAGACCTATTCTGGGGCCAACGTCCTGACTTTC. Translation gives CASSRQTYSGANVLTF.

The J gene is TRBJ2-7, the V gene TRBV6-6, with a weak D call TRBD1 (6 bases). The CDR3 consists of 12 residues. The V gene's germline CDR1 is MNHNY and CDR2 SVGAGI (reference sequence). The V end lost 6 bases, the J end lost 5 bases, and 11 bases lay between the germline ends. CDR3 sequence reads: CASRVQGHEQYF. For the CDR3, the DNA is TGTGCCAGCAGAGTACAGGGCCACGAGCAGTACTTC.

J is TRBJ2-7 and V is TRBV2, with TRBD1 matching 7 bases. The DNA end is a closer match to TRBJ2-1, so the J assignment may be wrong. The CDR3 runs 15 residues. Germline lookup yields CDR1 SNHLY and CDR2 FYNNEI. CDR3 in DNA: TGTGCCAGCACTAACCTGGGACAGAAAAACAATGAGCAGTTCTTC. Protein sequence: CASTNLGQKNNEQFF.

The chain recombines TRBV5-6 with TRBJ2-1; 8 positions agree with TRBD1. The V gene end was trimmed by 4 bases and the J gene end by 6 bases; junction bases not matched to a gene: 3. Per germline, CDR1 SGHDT and CDR2 YYEEEE. This CDR3 spans 13 amino acids. CDR3 sequence (DNA): TGTGCCAGCAGCCACGGGACAGGCAATGAGCAGTTCTTC. This sequence encodes CASSHGTGNEQFF.

The gene calls are TRBV19 and TRBJ2-7; 13 positions agree with TRBD2. Germline lookup yields CDR1 LNHDA and CDR2 SQIVND (reference sequence). With V trimmed by 8 bases and J by 2 bases, 9 bases remained unmatched. This CDR3 comprises 16 residues. The CDR3 protein is CASGATGLAGTYEQYF. In nucleotides, the CDR3 is TGTGCCAGTGGGGCAACGGGACTAGCGGGGACCTACGAGCAGTACTTC.

This chain links TRBV27 with TRBJ2-7; D remains unclear. The CDR3 spans 13 residues. The germline V gene encodes CDR1 MNHEY and CDR2 SMNVEV (reference sequence). V was clipped by 5 bases and J by 2 bases, with 10 bases between them. The CDR3 here is CASSPPLTYEQYF. The CDR3 bases are TGTGCCAGCAGTCCCCCACTGACCTACGAGCAGTACTTC.

The chain uses TRBV27 and TRBJ2-5, with TRBD2 identical over 8 bases. Looked up from germline, CDR1 is MNHEY and CDR2 is SMNVEV (reference sequence). There are 14 residues in the CDR3. With V trimmed by 4 bases and J by 5 bases, 6 bases remained unmatched. CDR3 DNA sequence: TGTGCCAGCAGTTACGGGGGGGTTAGGGAGACCCAGTACTTC. It yields the protein CASSYGGVRETQYF.

The chain carries TRBV30 and TRBJ1-3, with TRBD1 as a possible D gene (6 bases). Trimming took 3 bases from V and 0 from J, leaving 9 bases between them. This CDR3 comprises 14 residues. Germline V gene data show CDR1 as GTSNPN and CDR2 as SVGIG (reference sequence). In nucleotides, the CDR3 is TGTGCCTGGAGCACAGGGATCTCTGGAAACACCATATATTTT. Residues: CAWSTGISGNTIYF.

This chain links TRBV5-4 with TRBJ2-4; D may be TRBD2 (5 bases). The V and J ends lost 4 bases and 8 bases respectively, with 10 bases between them. The CDR3 is 12 amino acids. From germline, CDR1 is SGHNT and CDR2 YYREEE (reference sequence). CDR3 loop: CASSIEGDIQYF. CDR3 DNA: TGTGCCAGCAGCATCGAGGGAGACATTCAGTACTTC.

The V and J genes are TRBV30 and TRBJ2-7; TRBD1 agrees at 8 bases. The length of the CDR3 is 15 residues. J lost 3 bases, V lost 4 bases, and 11 bases had no gene match. Per the germline V gene, CDR1 is GTSNPN and CDR2 is SVGIG (reference sequence). CDR3 amino acids: CAWTEPDRAGYEQYF. The CDR3 DNA reads as TGTGCCTGGACCGAGCCGGACAGGGCCGGCTACGAGCAGTACTTC.

The chain carries TRBV7-8 and TRBJ2-1; tentatively, D is TRBD1 (6 bases). V lost 2 bases to trimming and J lost 3 bases, with 14 bases between them. The CDR3 contains 16 residues. CDR1 is SGHVS and CDR2 is FQNEAQ in the germline V gene. CDR3 DNA sequence: TGTGCCAGCAGCTTACCAGGGGCCCTTCTCTACAATGAGCAGTTCTTC. Encoded protein: CASSLPGALLYNEQFF.